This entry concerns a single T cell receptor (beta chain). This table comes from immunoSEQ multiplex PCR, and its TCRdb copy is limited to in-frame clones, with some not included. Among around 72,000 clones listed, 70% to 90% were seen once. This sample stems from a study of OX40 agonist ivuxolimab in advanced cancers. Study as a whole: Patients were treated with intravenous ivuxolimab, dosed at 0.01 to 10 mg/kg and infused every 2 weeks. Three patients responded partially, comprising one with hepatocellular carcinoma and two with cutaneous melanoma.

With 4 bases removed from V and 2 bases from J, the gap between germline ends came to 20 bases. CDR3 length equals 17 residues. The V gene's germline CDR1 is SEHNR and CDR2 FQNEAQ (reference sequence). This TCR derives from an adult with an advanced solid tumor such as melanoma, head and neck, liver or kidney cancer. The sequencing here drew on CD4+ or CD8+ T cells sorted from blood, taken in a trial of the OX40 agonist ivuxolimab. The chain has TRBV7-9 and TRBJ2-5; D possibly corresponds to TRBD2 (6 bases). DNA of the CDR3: TGTGCCAGCAGCTCGCTCCGGGGTAGCGGCGAACAAGAGACCCAGTACTTC. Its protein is CASSSLRGSGEQETQYF.